This T cell receptor beta chain is from a study of response to subunit inactivated influenza vaccine. Findings and limits, study-wide: Authors suggested each seasonal influenza vaccination recruits few new T cells.

The CDR3 is 13 residues long. Germline values: CDR1 SQVTM, CDR2 ANQGSEA. V dropped 4 bases and J dropped 2; count of bases not matched to a gene: 3. Of note for this clonotype: The antigen remains undetermined.

TCRdb redid the calling of the RT-PCR reads with MiXCR, one entry per CDR3 protein. This sample has 450,000 to 600,000 distinct CDR3 sequences, with more than 15% found just once. The clonotype comes from a man aged 50 to 69 who received an inactivated influenza vaccine. This sample comprised CD4+ T cells sorted from PBMCs, obtained roughly 24 months after vaccination. The chain links TRBV29-1 to TRBJ1-2, with 8 positions matching TRBD1. The CDR3 DNA reads as TGCAGCGTTGTTCAGGGGGCCAACTATGGCTACACCTTC. Its translation: CSVVQGANYGYTF.